The rows below give T cell receptor beta chains drawn from one sample of a study of cytomegalovirus exposure and HLA in healthy donors. Profiling relied on immunoSEQ multiplex PCR, and the TCRdb table lists in-frame clones only, not all of them. This table has roughly 48,000 clones, over 60% appearing once. Input material: PBMCs. The receptors shown here come from a woman aged 30 to 39 in good health and CMV-seronegative. The CDR3 runs from the conserved cysteine through the conserved F or W. Fields, in order: CDR3 protein, CDR3 DNA, D gene, J gene, V gene, clone size. The D gene is left open where the match is weak. Rows may omit the clone size; those that give it use once, few, many or a size class.

CDR3 protein: CASSLFGLSSGYEQYF; CDR3 DNA: TGCGCCAGCAGCTTGTTCGGCTTATCTAGCGGGTACGAGCAGTACTTC; D gene: TRBD2; J gene: TRBJ2-7; V gene: TRBV5-1; clone size: NA
CDR3 protein: CASSPAPTGNGYTF; CDR3 DNA: TGTGCCAGCAGCCCCGCCCCGACAGGGAATGGCTACACCTTC; D gene: TRBD1; J gene: TRBJ1-2; V gene: TRBV7-9; clone size: NA
CDR3 protein: CAWSVGGGKTGYF; CDR3 DNA: TGTGCCTGGAGTGTAGGGGGCGGCAAAACTGGATACTTC; D gene: TRBD1; J gene: TRBJ2-4; V gene: TRBV30; clone size: once
CDR3 protein: CASSLEGPREKLFF; CDR3 DNA: TGTGCCAGCAGCTTGGAGGGGCCGAGGGAAAAACTGTTTTTT; D gene: NA; J gene: TRBJ1-4; V gene: TRBV5-4; clone size: NA
CDR3 protein: CSVLGLLQVEQFF; CDR3 DNA: TGCAGCGTTTTAGGACTACTGCAGGTAGAGCAGTTCTTC; D gene: NA; J gene: TRBJ2-1; V gene: TRBV29-1; clone size: NA
CDR3 protein: CASSHRRLAVNNEQFF; CDR3 DNA: TGTGCCAGCAGCCACCGTAGACTAGCGGTGAACAATGAGCAGTTCTTC; D gene: TRBD2; J gene: TRBJ2-1; V gene: TRBV28; clone size: NA
CDR3 protein: CASSPDTLSGNTIYF; CDR3 DNA: TGTGCCAGCTCGCCAGACACACTCTCTGGAAACACCATATATTTT; D gene: NA; J gene: TRBJ1-3; V gene: TRBV18; clone size: NA
CDR3 protein: CASSLRHQPQHF; CDR3 DNA: TGTGCCAGCAGTTTGAGGCATCAGCCCCAGCATTTT; D gene: NA; J gene: TRBJ1-5; V gene: TRBV28; clone size: once
CDR3 protein: CASSRTQNQPQHF; CDR3 DNA: TGTGCCAGTAGTAGGACACAGAATCAGCCCCAGCATTTT; D gene: NA; J gene: TRBJ1-5; V gene: TRBV19; clone size: once
CDR3 protein: CASSTGQVPGNTIYF; CDR3 DNA: TGCGCCAGCAGCACGGGACAGGTCCCTGGAAACACCATATATTTT; D gene: TRBD1; J gene: TRBJ1-3; V gene: TRBV5-1; clone size: NA
CDR3 protein: CASSLQIAGAHRKQFF; CDR3 DNA: TGTGCCAGCAGTTTGCAGATAGCGGGGGCCCACAGGAAGCAGTTCTTC; D gene: TRBD2; J gene: TRBJ2-1; V gene: TRBV28; clone size: NA
CDR3 protein: CASWEMGTQYF; CDR3 DNA: TGTGCCAGCTGGGAGATGGGTACGCAGTATTTT; D gene: NA; J gene: TRBJ2-3; V gene: TRBV19; clone size: NA
CDR3 protein: CASSRGQGAYEQYF; CDR3 DNA: TGTGCCAGCAGCCGGGGACAGGGAGCCTACGAGCAGTACTTC; D gene: TRBD1; J gene: TRBJ2-7; V gene: TRBV11-2; clone size: NA
CDR3 protein: CASSPPSRGGPYNEQFF; CDR3 DNA: TGCGCCAGCAGTCCCCCTAGTCGAGGGGGCCCTTACAATGAGCAGTTCTTC; D gene: TRBD1; J gene: TRBJ2-1; V gene: TRBV10-2; clone size: NA
CDR3 protein: CASSRADRGLGYTF; CDR3 DNA: TGTGCCAGCAGCCGGGCCGACAGGGGGCTTGGCTACACCTTC; D gene: TRBD1; J gene: TRBJ1-2; V gene: TRBV6-6; clone size: NA
CDR3 protein: CASSESGIYNEQFF; CDR3 DNA: TGCGCCAGCAGTGAAAGCGGGATCTACAATGAGCAGTTCTTC; D gene: TRBD2; J gene: TRBJ2-1; V gene: TRBV10-2; clone size: NA
CDR3 protein: CASSRQQGFMNTEAFF; CDR3 DNA: TGTGCCAGCAGCCGACAACAGGGCTTCATGAACACTGAAGCTTTCTTT; D gene: NA; J gene: TRBJ1-1; V gene: TRBV4-2; clone size: once
CDR3 protein: CASSEWGLAGGREFF; CDR3 DNA: TGTGCCAGCAGTGAATGGGGGCTAGCGGGGGGGAGGGAGTTCTTC; D gene: TRBD2; J gene: TRBJ2-1; V gene: TRBV25-1; clone size: NA
CDR3 protein: CASISGGANSNQPQHF; CDR3 DNA: TGTGCCAGCATCTCTGGGGGGGCGAACAGCAATCAGCCCCAGCATTTT; D gene: NA; J gene: TRBJ1-5; V gene: TRBV28; clone size: NA
CDR3 protein: CAWSVLRTSGVTDTQYF; CDR3 DNA: TGTGCCTGGAGTGTACTCCGGACTAGCGGGGTCACAGATACGCAGTATTTT; D gene: TRBD2; J gene: TRBJ2-3; V gene: TRBV30; clone size: NA
CDR3 protein: CASSQDWILGTASYEQYF; CDR3 DNA: TGCGCCAGCAGCCAAGATTGGATATTGGGGACAGCAAGCTACGAGCAGTACTTC; D gene: TRBD1; J gene: TRBJ2-7; V gene: TRBV4-1; clone size: NA
CDR3 protein: CASSKESTIGYTF; CDR3 DNA: TGTGCCAGCAGCAAAGAATCGACTATCGGCTACACCTTC; D gene: NA; J gene: TRBJ1-2; V gene: TRBV2; clone size: few
CDR3 protein: CASSPGQGVNYGYTF; CDR3 DNA: TGTGCCAGCAGTCCCGGGCAGGGGGTTAACTATGGCTACACCTTC; D gene: TRBD1; J gene: TRBJ1-2; V gene: TRBV6-1; clone size: NA